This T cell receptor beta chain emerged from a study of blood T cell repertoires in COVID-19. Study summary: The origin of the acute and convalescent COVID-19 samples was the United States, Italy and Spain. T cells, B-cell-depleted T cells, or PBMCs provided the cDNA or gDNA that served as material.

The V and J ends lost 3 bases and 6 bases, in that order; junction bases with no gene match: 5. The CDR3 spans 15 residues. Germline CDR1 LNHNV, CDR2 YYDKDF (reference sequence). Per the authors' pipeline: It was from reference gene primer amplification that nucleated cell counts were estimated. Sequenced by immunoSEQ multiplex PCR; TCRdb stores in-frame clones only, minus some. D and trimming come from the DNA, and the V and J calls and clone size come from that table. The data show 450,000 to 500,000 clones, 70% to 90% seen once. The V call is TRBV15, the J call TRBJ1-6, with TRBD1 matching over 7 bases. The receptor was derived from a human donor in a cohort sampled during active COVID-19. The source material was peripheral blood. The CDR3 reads CATSSRDSRNSPLHF. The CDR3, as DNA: TGTGCCACCAGCAGCCGGGACAGCCGTAATTCACCCCTCCACTTT. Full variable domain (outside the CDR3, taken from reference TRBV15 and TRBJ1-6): DAMVIQNPRYQVTQFGKPVTLSCSQTLNHNVMYWYQQKSSQAPKLLFHYYDKDFNNEADTPDNFQSRRPNTSFCFLDIRSPGLGDTAMYLCATSSRDSRNSPLHFGNGTRLTVT.